One T cell receptor (beta chain) is described in this entry. What antigen it recognizes has not been identified. It has no much larger one-base neighbor in the sample; base qualities were not kept. Including cysteine and phenylalanine, the CDR3 has 15 amino acids. Solely the CDR3 DNA is kept, with 45 bases framed from the first base. The germline V gene provides CDR1 SGHRS and CDR2 YFSETQ. At the junction V is shortened by 8 bases and J by 2 bases, with 18 bases in between. The receptor library was made with RT-PCR. Sequenced on an Illumina HiSeq 2500. TCRdb applied fastp at Q25 and MiXCR to the public reads, then kept only in-frame beta chains. For every CDR3 protein sequence, its rows merge into one entry that carries the most common genes and DNA. In this sample the table shows 450,000 to 600,000 distinct CDR3 sequences, 15% to 20% of which occur a single time. Less than 4% of the sample is in the top ten clones.

These data come from a study of response to subunit inactivated influenza vaccine (dated by TCRdb to the late 2010s). As for the study more broadly: Deep quantitative T cell receptor repertoire profiling was used in the study to track responses to a trivalent subunit inactivated influenza vaccine.

Results the study describes overall, beyond this receptor: According to the authors, only a limited number of new T cells may be recruited by each seasonal influenza vaccination.

This specimen was CD4+ T cells sorted from PBMCs, taken less than 30 months after vaccination. The sequence derives from a man aged 50-75 years who received an inactivated influenza vaccine. Donor details come from another sample of the same person, matched by shared clones. This chain joins TRBV5-1 to TRBJ2-3; the best D guess is TRBD2, with 5 bases matching. CDR3 sequence: CASLLGAGVTDTQYF. The nucleotide sequence reads as follows: TGCGCCAGTCTACTAGGAGCCGGGGTCACAGATACGCAGTATTTT.